This TCR beta chain was obtained from a study of cytomegalovirus exposure and HLA in healthy donors. Study conclusions and caveats: Later on, a genetic analysis was performed. It linked a missense variant in DCLRE1C with V- and J-gene trimming of TCR beta. TRBV6-2, TRBV6-3 and other indistinguishable V segments were excluded. As immune exposure information, only CMV serostatus was available. Cytomegalovirus status was reportedly diagnosed by the classifier with high specificity and sensitivity.

PCR primers comprised 60 Vbeta and 13 Jbeta primers. Assay used: immunoSEQ multiplex PCR; TCRdb lists only in-frame clones, some missing. The table records fewer than 200,000 clones, over 75% of them present only once. To note about this clone: Its antigen is still unknown.

V shed 6 bases and J shed 2 bases, with 14 bases lying between them. The CDR3 sequence is 14 residues long. Per germline, CDR1 MNHNS and CDR2 SASEGT. The sequencing input was PBMCs. The chain carries TRBV6-1 and TRBJ2-7; a possible D gene is TRBD2 (5 bases). This clonotype was sampled from a man aged 40-55 years in good health and CMV-seronegative. For the CDR3, the DNA is TGTGCCAGCAGACCCGGACGGACTCCCTACGAGCAGTACTTC. Translation gives CASRPGRTPYEQYF.